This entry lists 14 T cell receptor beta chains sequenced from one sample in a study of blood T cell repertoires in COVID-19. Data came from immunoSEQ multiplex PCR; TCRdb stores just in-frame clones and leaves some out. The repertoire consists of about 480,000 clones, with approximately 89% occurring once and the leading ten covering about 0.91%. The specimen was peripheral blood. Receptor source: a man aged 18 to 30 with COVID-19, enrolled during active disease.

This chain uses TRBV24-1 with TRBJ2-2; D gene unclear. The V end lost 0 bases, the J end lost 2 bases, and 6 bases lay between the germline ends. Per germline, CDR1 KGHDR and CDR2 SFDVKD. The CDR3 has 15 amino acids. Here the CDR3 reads CATSDLGFNTGELFF. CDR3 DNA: TGTGCCACCAGTGATTTGGGCTTCAACACCGGGGAGCTGTTTTTT.

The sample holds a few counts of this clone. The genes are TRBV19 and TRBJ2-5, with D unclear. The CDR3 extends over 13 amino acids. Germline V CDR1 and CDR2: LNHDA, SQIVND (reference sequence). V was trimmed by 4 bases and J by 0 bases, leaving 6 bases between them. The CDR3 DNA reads TGTGCCAGTAGTAGAGCCTACCAAGAGACCCAGTACTTC. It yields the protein CASSRAYQETQYF.

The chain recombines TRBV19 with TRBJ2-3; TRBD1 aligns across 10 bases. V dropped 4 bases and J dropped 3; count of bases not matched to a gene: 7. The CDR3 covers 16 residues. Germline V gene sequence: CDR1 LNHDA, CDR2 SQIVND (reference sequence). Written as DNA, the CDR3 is TGTGCCAGTAGTAGACCGGGACAGGGGAAGACAGATACGCAGTATTTT. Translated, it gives CASSRPGQGKTDTQYF.

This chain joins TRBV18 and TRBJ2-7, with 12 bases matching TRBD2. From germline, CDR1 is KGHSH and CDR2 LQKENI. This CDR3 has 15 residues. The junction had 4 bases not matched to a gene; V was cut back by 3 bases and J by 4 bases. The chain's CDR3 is CASSPKTSGRYEQYF. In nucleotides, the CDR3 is TGTGCCAGCTCACCCAAGACTAGCGGGAGATACGAGCAGTACTTC.

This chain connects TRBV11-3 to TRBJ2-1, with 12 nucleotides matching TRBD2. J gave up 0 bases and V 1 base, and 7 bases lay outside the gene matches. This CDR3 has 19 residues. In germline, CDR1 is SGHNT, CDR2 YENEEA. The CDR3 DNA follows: TGTGCCAGCAGCTTAGTATGGACTAGCGGGATCCACTCCTACAATGAGCAGTTCTTC. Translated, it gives CASSLVWTSGIHSYNEQFF.

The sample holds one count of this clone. In DNA form, the CDR3 reads TGCGCCAGCAGCTTGGGGAGGGGCGCTGAAGCTTTCTTT. Residues: CASSLGRGAEAFF. The chain links TRBV5-1 to TRBJ1-1; maybe TRBD1 (5 bases). The germline CDR1 and CDR2 sequences are SGHRS and YFSETQ. This CDR3 spans 13 amino acids. V lost 0 bases and J 6 bases, leaving 9 bases between the germline ends.

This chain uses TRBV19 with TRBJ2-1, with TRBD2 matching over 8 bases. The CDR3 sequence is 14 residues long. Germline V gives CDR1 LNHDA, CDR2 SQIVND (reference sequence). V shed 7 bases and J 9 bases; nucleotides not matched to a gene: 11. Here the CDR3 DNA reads TGTGCCAGTACCCTCGTGGGACTAGTGGGTGAGCAGTTCTTC. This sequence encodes CASTLVGLVGEQFF.

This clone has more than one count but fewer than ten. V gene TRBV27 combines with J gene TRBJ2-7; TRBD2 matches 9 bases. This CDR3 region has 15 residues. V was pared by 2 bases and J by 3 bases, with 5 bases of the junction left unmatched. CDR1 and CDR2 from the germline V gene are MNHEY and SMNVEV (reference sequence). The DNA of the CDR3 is TGTGCCAGCAGTTTAAAGGGACTAGCAGGCTACGAGCAGTACTTC. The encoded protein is CASSLKGLAGYEQYF.

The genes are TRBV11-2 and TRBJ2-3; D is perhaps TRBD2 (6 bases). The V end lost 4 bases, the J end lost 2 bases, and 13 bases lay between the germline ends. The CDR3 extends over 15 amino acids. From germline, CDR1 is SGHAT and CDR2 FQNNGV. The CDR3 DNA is TGTGCCAGCAGCTCAAATAGCGGTCTCACAGATACGCAGTATTTT. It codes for CASSSNSGLTDTQYF. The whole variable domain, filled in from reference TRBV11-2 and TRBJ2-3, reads EAGVAQSPRYKIIEKRQSVAFWCNPISGHATLYWYQQILGQGPKLLIQFQNNGVVDDSQLPKDRFSAERLKGVDSTLKIQPAKLEDSAVYLCASSSNSGLTDTQYFGPGTRLTVL.

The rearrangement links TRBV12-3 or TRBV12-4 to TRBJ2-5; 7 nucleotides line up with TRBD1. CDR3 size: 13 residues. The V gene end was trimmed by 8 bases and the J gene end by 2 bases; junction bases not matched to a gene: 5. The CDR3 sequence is CASGDRVQETQYF. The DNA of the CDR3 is TGTGCCAGCGGAGACAGGGTTCAAGAGACCCAGTACTTC.

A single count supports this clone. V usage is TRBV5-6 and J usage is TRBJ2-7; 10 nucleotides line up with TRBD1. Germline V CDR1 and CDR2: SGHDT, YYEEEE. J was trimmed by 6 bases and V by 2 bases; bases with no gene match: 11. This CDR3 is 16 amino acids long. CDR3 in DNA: TGTGCCAGCAGCTTTACTGGGACAGGGGTGAAGGGCGAGCAGTACTTC. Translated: CASSFTGTGVKGEQYF.

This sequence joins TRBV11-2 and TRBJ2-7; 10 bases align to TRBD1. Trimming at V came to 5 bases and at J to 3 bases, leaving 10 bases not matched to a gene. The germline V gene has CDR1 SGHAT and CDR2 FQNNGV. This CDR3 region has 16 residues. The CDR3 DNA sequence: TGTGCCAGCAGCCCGTCGGGACAGGGGATCCGCTACGAGCAGTACTTC. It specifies CASSPSGQGIRYEQYF.

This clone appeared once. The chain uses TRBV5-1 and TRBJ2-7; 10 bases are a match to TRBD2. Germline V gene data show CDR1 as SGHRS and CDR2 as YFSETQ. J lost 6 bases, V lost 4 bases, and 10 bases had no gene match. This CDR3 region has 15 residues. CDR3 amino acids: CASSLRSGRLVEQYF. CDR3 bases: TGCGCCAGCAGCCTCCGTAGCGGGAGGCTTGTCGAGCAGTACTTC.

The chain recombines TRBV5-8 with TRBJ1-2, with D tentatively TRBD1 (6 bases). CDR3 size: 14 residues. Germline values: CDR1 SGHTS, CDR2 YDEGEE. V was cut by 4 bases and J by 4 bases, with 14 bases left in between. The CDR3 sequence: CASSDLQGFYGYTF. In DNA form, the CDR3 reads TGTGCCAGCAGCGATCTACAGGGATTCTATGGCTACACCTTC.